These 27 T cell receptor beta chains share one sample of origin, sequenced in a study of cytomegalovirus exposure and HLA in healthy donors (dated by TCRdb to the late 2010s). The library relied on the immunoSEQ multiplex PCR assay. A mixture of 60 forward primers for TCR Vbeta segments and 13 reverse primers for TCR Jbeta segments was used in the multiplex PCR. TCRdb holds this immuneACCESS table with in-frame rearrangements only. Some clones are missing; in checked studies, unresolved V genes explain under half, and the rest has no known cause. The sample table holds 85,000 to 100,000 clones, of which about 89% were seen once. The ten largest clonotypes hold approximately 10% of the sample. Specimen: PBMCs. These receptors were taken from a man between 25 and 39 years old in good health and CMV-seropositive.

In DNA, the CDR3 is TGTGCCAGCAGCTCCGACAACTCTGGAAACACCATATATTTT. This gives the protein CASSSDNSGNTIYF. V gene TRBV5-4 combines with J gene TRBJ1-3; D is unresolved. The length of the CDR3 is 14 residues. Germline-derived CDR1 and CDR2 are SGHNT and YYREEE (reference sequence). V was shortened by 3 bases and J by 0 bases, with 7 bases between the two germline ends.

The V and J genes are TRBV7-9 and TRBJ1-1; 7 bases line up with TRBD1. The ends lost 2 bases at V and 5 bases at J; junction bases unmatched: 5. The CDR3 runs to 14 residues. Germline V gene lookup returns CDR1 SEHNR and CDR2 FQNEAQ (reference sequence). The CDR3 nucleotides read TGTGCCAGCAGCTTAATTCGGGACAGAACTGAAGCTTTCTTT. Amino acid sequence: CASSLIRDRTEAFF.

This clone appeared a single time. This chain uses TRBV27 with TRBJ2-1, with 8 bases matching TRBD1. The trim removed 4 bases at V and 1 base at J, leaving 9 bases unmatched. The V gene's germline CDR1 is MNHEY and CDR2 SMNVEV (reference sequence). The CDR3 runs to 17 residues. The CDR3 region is CASSSDVQGASYNEQFF. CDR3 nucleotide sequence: TGTGCCAGCAGTTCCGACGTCCAGGGGGCGTCCTACAATGAGCAGTTCTTC.

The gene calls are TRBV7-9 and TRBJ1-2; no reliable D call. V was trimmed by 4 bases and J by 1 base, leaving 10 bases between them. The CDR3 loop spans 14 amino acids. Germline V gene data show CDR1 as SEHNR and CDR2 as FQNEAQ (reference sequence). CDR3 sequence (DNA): TGTGCCAGCAGCTCTCTCAGTCTTAACTATGGCTACACCTTC. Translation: CASSSLSLNYGYTF.

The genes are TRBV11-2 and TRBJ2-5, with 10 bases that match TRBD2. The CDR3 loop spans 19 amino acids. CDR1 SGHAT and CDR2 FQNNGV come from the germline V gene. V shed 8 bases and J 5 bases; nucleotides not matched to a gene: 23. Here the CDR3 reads CASLPTPTSGPPGWETQYF. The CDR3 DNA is TGTGCCAGCCTTCCAACCCCGACTAGCGGGCCTCCAGGTTGGGAGACCCAGTACTTC.

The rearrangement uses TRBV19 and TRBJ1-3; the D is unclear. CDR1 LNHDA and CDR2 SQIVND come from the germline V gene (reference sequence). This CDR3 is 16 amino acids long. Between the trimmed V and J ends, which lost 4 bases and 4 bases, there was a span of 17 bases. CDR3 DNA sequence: TGTGCCAGTAGTAGACTCCCGGGAGCTCTCGGAAACACCATATATTTT. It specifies CASSRLPGALGNTIYF.

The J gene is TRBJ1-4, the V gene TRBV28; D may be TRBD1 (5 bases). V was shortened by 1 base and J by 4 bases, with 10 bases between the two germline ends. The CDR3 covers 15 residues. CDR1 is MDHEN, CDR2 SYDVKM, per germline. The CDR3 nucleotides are TGTGCCAGCAGTTTATCAGGGTCCCTTAATGAAAAACTGTTTTTT. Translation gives CASSLSGSLNEKLFF.

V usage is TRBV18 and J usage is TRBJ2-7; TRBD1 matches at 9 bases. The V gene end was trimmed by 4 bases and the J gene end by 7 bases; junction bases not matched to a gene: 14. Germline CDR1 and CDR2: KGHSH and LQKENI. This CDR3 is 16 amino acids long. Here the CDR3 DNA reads TGTGCCAGCTCACTTTACTCCGGGACAGGGTTTTGGGAGCAGTACTTC. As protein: CASSLYSGTGFWEQYF.

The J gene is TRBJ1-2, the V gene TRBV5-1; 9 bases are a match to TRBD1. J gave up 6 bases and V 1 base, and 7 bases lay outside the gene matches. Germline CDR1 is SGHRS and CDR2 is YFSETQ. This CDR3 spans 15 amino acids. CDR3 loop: CASSLTDRGENGYTF. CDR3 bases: TGCGCCAGCAGCTTGACGGACAGGGGTGAGAATGGCTACACCTTC.

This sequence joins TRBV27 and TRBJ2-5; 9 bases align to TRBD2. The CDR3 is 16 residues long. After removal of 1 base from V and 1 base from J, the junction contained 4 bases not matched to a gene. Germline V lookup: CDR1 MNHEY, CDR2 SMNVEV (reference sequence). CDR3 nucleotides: TGTGCCAGCAGTTTATATCCAGCGGGGGGCCAAGAGACCCAGTACTTC. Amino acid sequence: CASSLYPAGGQETQYF.

CDR3 bases: TGTGCCAGCAGCTCGGCAGGGGGCCGAGAAAAACTGTTTTTT. As protein: CASSSAGGREKLFF. V and J are TRBV11-3 and TRBJ1-4; 8 bases align to TRBD1. V dropped 4 bases and J dropped 8; count of bases not matched to a gene: 6. The CDR3 runs to 14 residues. The germline V gene encodes CDR1 SGHNT and CDR2 YENEEA.

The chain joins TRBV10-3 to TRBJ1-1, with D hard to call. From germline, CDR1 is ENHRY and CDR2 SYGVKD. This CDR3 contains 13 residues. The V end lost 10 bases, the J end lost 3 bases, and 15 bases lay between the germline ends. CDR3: CATLGEGDTEAFF. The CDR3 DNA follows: TGTGCCACCCTCGGGGAGGGCGACACTGAAGCTTTCTTT.

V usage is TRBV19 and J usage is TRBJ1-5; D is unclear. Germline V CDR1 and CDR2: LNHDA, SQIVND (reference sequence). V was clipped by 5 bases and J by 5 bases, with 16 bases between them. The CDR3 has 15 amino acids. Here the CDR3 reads CASSVRTPEDQPQHF. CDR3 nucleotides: TGTGCCAGTAGTGTCCGGACGCCGGAGGATCAGCCCCAGCATTTT.

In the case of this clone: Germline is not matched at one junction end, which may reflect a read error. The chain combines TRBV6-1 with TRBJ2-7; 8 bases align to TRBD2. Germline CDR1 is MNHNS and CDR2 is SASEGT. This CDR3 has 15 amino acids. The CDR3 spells CASREGSGSVYEQYF. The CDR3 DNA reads TGTGCCAGCAGGGAAGGCAGCGGGAGTGTTTACGAGCAGTACTTC.

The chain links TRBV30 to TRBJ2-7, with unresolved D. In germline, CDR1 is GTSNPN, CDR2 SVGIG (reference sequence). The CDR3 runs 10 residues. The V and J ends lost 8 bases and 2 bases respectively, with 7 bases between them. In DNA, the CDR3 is TGTGCCGCTGGAGCCTACGAGCAGTACTTC. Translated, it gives CAAGAYEQYF.

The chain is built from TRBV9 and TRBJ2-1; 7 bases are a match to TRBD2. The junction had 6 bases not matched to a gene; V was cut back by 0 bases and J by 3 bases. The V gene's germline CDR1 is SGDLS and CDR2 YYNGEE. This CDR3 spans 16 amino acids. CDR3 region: CASSVDPSGFYNEQFF. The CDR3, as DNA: TGTGCCAGCAGCGTAGACCCTAGCGGATTCTACAATGAGCAGTTCTTC. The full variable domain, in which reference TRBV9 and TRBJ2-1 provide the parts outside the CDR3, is DSGVTQTPKHLITATGQRVTLRCSPRSGDLSVYWYQQSLDQGLQFLIQYYNGEERAKGNILERFSAQQFPDLHSELNLSSLELGDSALYFCASSVDPSGFYNEQFFGPGTRLTVL.

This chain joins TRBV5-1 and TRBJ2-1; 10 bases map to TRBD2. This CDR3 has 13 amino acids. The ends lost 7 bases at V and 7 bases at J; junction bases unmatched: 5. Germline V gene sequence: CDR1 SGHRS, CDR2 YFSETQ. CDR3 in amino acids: CASQAGGMNEQFF. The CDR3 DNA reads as TGCGCCAGCCAAGCGGGAGGGATGAATGAGCAGTTCTTC. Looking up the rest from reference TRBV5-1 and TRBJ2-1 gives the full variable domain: KAGVTQTPRYLIKTRGQQVTLSCSPISGHRSVSWYQQTPGQGLQFLFEYFSETQRNKGNFPGRFSGRQFSNSRSEMNVSTLELGDSALYLCASQAGGMNEQFFGPGTRLTVL.

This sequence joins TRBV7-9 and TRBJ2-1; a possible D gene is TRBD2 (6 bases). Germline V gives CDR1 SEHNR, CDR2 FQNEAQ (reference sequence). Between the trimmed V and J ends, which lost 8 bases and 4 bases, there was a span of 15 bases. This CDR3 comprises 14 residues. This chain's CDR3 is CASGLPGGYNEQFF. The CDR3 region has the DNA TGTGCCAGCGGATTACCCGGGGGTTACAATGAGCAGTTCTTC.

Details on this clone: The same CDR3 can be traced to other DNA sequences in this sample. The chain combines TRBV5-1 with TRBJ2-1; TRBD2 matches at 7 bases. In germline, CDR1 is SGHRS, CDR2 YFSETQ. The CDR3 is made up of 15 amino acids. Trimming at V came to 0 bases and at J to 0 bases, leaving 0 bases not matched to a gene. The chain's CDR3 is CASSLGGSSYNEQFF. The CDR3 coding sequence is TGCGCCAGCAGCTTGGGCGGGAGCTCCTACAATGAGCAGTTCTTC.

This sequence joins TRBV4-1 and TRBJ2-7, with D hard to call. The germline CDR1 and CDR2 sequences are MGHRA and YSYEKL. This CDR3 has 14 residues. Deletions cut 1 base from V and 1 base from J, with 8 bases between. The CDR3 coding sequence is TGCGCCAGCAGCCAAGCTTACTCGTCCTACGAGCAGTACTTC. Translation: CASSQAYSSYEQYF.

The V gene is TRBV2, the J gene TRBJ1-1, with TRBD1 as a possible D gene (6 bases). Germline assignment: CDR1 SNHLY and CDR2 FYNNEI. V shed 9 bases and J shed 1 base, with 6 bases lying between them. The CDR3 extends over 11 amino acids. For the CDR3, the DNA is TGTGCCAGGGGACAGAACACTGAAGCTTTCTTT. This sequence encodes CARGQNTEAFF. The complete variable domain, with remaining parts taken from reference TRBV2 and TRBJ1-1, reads EPEVTQTPSHQVTQMGQEVILRCVPISNHLYFYWYRQILGQKVEFLVSFYNNEISEKSEIFDDQFSVERPDGSNFTLKIRSTKLEDSAMYFCARGQNTEAFFGQGTRLTVV.

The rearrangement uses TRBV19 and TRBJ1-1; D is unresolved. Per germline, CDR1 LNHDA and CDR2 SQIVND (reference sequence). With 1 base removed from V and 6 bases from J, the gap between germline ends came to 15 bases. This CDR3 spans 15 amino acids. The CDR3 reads CASSIVQPGIPEAFF. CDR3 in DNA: TGTGCCAGTAGTATAGTTCAACCGGGGATTCCTGAAGCTTTCTTT. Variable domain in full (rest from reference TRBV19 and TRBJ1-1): DGGITQSPKYLFRKEGQNVTLSCEQNLNHDAMYWYRQDPGQGLRLIYYSQIVNDFQKGDIAEGYSVSREKKESFPLTVTSAQKNPTAFYLCASSIVQPGIPEAFFGQGTRLTVV.

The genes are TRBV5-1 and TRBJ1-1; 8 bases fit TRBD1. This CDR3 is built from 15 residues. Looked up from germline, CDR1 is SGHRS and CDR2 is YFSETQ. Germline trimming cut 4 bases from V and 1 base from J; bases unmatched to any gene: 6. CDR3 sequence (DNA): TGCGCCAGCAGCCCACAGGGGGAGGCGAACACTGAAGCTTTCTTT. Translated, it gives CASSPQGEANTEAFF.

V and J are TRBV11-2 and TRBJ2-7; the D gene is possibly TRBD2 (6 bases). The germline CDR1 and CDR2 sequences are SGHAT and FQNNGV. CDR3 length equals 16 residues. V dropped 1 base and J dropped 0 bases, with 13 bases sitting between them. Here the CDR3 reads CASSLVSRDASYEQYF. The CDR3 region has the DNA TGTGCCAGCAGCTTAGTCTCGCGGGACGCCTCCTACGAGCAGTACTTC.

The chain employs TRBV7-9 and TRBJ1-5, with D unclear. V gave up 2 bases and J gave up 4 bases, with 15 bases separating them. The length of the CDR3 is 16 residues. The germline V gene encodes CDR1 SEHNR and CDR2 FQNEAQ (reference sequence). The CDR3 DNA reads TGTGCCAGCAGCTTACTCGTGGCAGGATCGAATCAGCCCCAGCATTTT. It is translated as CASSLLVAGSNQPQHF.

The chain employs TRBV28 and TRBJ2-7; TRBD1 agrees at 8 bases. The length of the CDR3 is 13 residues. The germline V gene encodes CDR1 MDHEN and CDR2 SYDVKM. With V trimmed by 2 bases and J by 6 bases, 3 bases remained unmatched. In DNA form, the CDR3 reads TGTGCCAGCAGTTTAACAGGGGGTGGCGAGCAGTACTTC. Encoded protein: CASSLTGGGEQYF.

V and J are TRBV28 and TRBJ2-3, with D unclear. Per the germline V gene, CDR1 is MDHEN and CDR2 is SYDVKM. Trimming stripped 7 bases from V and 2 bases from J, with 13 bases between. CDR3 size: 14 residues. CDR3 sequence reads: CASTLPGYTDTQYF. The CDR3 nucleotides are TGTGCCAGCACCCTTCCAGGCTACACAGATACGCAGTATTTT.